The sequence of this TCR beta chain was determined in a study of shared clonotypes between healthy human individuals. As concerns this clone: What it binds is unknown.

Points from the study as a whole: Rarefaction curves obtained for sorted subsets showed sequencing incomplete despite large depth.

In the authors' workflow: As immunoSEQ supplied junction-only sequences (without quality scores), filtering differed. Measured with immunoSEQ multiplex PCR; TCRdb has only the in-frame clones, and not every one. From that table come the V and J calls and clone size; the DNA was used to work out D and trimming. Of tens of thousands of clones listed, about 63% are singletons. With V trimmed by 4 bases and J by 8 bases, 13 bases remained unmatched. The CDR3 totals 16 residues. CDR1 and CDR2 from the germline V gene are LNHNV and YYDKDF (reference sequence). This rearrangement joins TRBV15 to TRBJ2-1, with 8 bases aligning to TRBD2. The sequencing input was memory CD8+ T cells sorted from blood. Sample subset: CD45RO+ cells pooled with CCR7-negative TemRA cells. This TCR was sampled from a man younger than 45 in good health. This CDR3 is CATSTAGLARGDEQFF. The CDR3 DNA reads TGTGCCACCAGCACAGCCGGACTAGCCCGAGGCGATGAGCAGTTCTTC.